This T cell receptor (beta chain) was documented in a study of blood T cell repertoires in COVID-19. Study-level information: COVID-19 samples, acute and convalescent, were from the United States, Italy and Spain. In each case, the material was cDNA or gDNA derived from T cells, B-cell-depleted T cells, or PBMCs.

CDR1 is SGDLS, CDR2 YYNGEE, per germline. The V end was cut by 0 bases, the J end by 5 bases, with 8 bases between. The CDR3 spans 13 residues. Per the original data handling: Reference gene primer amplification gave estimated nucleated cell counts. Sequencing was performed with immunoSEQ multiplex PCR; in TCRdb, only in-frame clones are kept and a portion is missing. V, J and clone size were drawn from that table, and D and trimming were deduced from the DNA. The sample includes roughly 130,000 clones, 80% to 85% of them seen just once. Seattle patients were enrolled while actively infected and followed longitudinally. Concerning this clone: The sample holds other DNA sequences that translate to the same CDR3.

The rearrangement joins TRBV9 to TRBJ2-5, with D tentatively TRBD1 (5 bases). Sequenced material: peripheral blood. The source of this sequence is a man aged 30 to 39 with COVID-19, enrolled during active disease. The CDR3 is CASSVEGRETQYF. The CDR3 DNA reads TGTGCCAGCAGCGTAGAGGGGCGGGAGACCCAGTACTTC.